This T cell receptor (beta chain) came from a study of blood T cell repertoires in COVID-19 (dated by TCRdb to 2020 to 2022). General notes on the study: Samples from collaborators originated in the United States, Italy and Spain and spanned both the acute and convalescent phases of COVID-19. Sample metadata almost always included a de-identified subject ID, COVID-19 status, age in years and sex. Where available, HLA class I and class II types were obtained from metadata supplied by the sample provider rather than from assay-based typing. The repertoires were made available in a free public database intended to serve as a resource for research on the immune response to SARS-CoV-2. The dataset comprised deeply sampled blood TCRbeta repertoires from subjects exposed to, actively infected with, or recovered from COVID-19. The prospective study material was composed of cDNA or gDNA derived from T cells, B-cell-depleted T cells, or PBMCs. The samples were drawn from two sources: the first 160 participants of the ongoing ImmuneRACE study, and about 1,300 subjects contributed by 6 global collaborators.

The immunoSEQ Assay, a bias-controlled multiplex PCR, was used to amplify TCRbeta CDR3 regions from genomic DNA. Processing in the source paper ran as follows. The number of nucleated cells in each sample was estimated by amplification of reference gene primers within the assay. To quantify the absolute abundance of each unique TCRbeta CDR3 rearrangement, sequence reads were collapsed and filtered. For each sample, productive Simpson clonality was calculated by taking the square root of Simpson's diversity index across productive rearrangements. TCRdb carries this immuneACCESS record with in-frame sequences only. Its versions omit some clonotypes, under half of them owing to an unresolved V gene in the studies checked, with the rest unexplained. V, J and clone size derive from that table, while D and trimming were established from the DNA sequence. Across this sample there are 150,000 to 250,000 clones, with roughly 82% seen only once. The ten largest clones add up to around 11% of the sample.

Points the paper makes about the study in general: The amount of clinical and demographic metadata varied by source and participant and was provided uncurated.

Deletion took 4 bases off V and 0 bases off J, with a span of 22 bases between the germline ends. CDR1 SGHRS and CDR2 YFSETQ were looked up in the germline V gene. There are 18 amino acids in the CDR3, from cysteine to phenylalanine inclusive. The entry retains the CDR3 DNA only, 54 bases that are in frame from base 1. Concerning this clone itself: The specificity of this receptor is unknown. There are no base qualities to consult, and no much larger clone falls within one base.

Enrolling through a virtual design, the prospective study's participants ranged in age from roughly 18 to 100 years and lived across 24 United States geographic areas. In the prospective study, participants were assigned to cohorts based on the clinical history participants reported in a screening survey and a study questionnaire. ImmuneRACE Cohort 3 recovered participants were defined by two consecutive negative NP/OP PCR tests, healthcare professional clearance, or symptom resolution. In the prospective study, mobile phlebotomists collected whole blood, serum and a nasopharyngeal or oropharyngeal swab from each participant. Participants in the prospective study had the option to provide additional blood draws and questionnaires over an approximately 2-month period. Before DNA extraction, prospective study blood samples were shipped either frozen or at room temperature.

The TCR originated in a man aged 35 to 55 who had recovered from COVID-19. Material for sequencing was PBMCs or T cells enriched from blood (not recorded which). The V and J genes are TRBV5-1 and TRBJ1-1; matching of 6 bases hints at TRBD1 as the D gene. The DNA is as follows: TGCGCCAGCAGCCGTCATGGGCAGGGGCTCATACTGAACACTGAAGCTTTCTTT. Its protein product is CASSRHGQGLILNTEAFF.